This TCR beta chain emerged from a study of T-cell memory formation after mild COVID-19 (dated by TCRdb to about 2021). In terms of the full investigation: TCR sequence clusters from the two donors were found to be largely donor specific. Longitudinal TCRalpha and TCRbeta repertoire sequencing tracked T-cell clones expanding and contracting after mild COVID-19 in a couple of donors. Two young, previously healthy adult volunteers, one female and one male, were included in the cohort.

Measured from the cysteine to the phenylalanine, the CDR3 is 13 residues long. Only CDR3 DNA remains: 39 bases, in frame from the first base. The V end loses 6 bases and the J end loses 4 bases, and a stretch of 9 bases separates them. What the authors observed across the whole study: Only a couple of mild cases were covered in the study, and larger cohorts including severe cases with pre-infection samples were considered necessary. SARS-CoV-2 specificity of the second-wave clones peaking on day 37 was not confirmed. The detection of some responding clones in pre-infection memory suggests that pre-existing cross-reactive memory T cells joined the SARS-CoV-2 response. Balanced CD4/CD8 phenotypes were observed for clones contracting from day 15 to 85, whereas a bias towards CD4+ was observed for a second wave of clones expanding from day 15 to 37. Contracting CD4+ clones appeared mostly in the CM and EM memory subsets, whereas CD8+ clones were enriched in EMRA.

PBMCs were isolated by Ficoll-Paque density gradient centrifugation. This clonotype has more than one count but fewer than ten. Its recognized antigen is unknown. No much larger clonotype is one base removed from it; base qualities were not supplied. The sample was run on an Illumina NovaSeq 6000. Using 5'RACE with constant-segment primers, TCRalpha and TCRbeta cDNA libraries were constructed, with sample barcodes and unique molecular identifiers added in the process. RNA was extracted from every sample with Trizol reagent. Library amplification was performed in two PCR steps, and a second sample barcode and Illumina TruSeq adapters were introduced in the second step. The libraries were sequenced on an Illumina NovaSeq using 2 x 150 bp paired-end reads. For the original study's pipeline: The reads were demultiplexed and collapsed into UMI-guided consensus sequences using migec v1.2.7. Using mixcr v2.1.11, UMI consensuses were aligned to TRA and TRB V and J templates and then assembled into clonotypes. A clonotype was counted as expanded or contracted only when both edgeR and NoisET called the clonotype significant, with the noise models trained on biological replicates. For edgeR calls, the cutoffs were a false discovery rate-adjusted p below 0.01 and a log2 fold-change threshold of 1. PCA with hierarchical clustering of max-normalized trajectories of the 1000 most abundant clonotypes was used as exploratory dynamics analysis. Each responding clone was given a CD4 or CD8 phenotype based on the CD4+ and CD8+ repertoires, which had been sequenced separately. TCRdb ran its own pipeline on the public reads, namely fastp trimming at Q25 and MiXCR clone calling, and kept in-frame beta chains. For every CDR3 protein sequence, its rows merge into one entry that carries the most common genes and DNA. What appears here as the V and J calls and clone size reflects TCRdb's work, not the paper's. This sample gives approximately 560,000 distinct CDR3 sequences in total; roughly 17% of them show up just once. Approximately 8.1% of the sample belongs to the ten largest clones.

The source material was PBMCs or a T cell subset sorted from them (not recorded which). Rearrangement joined TRBV12-3 or TRBV12-4 to TRBJ2-2, with no confident D gene call. This TCR was sampled from an adult woman who had mild COVID-19 (a few samples of this study predate the infection). The sample titles of this study are shuffled in the database, so cell type and time point are left out; the donor was told from shared clones. CDR3 region: CASSPLGTGELFF. The bases read TGTGCCAGCAGCCCCTTAGGCACCGGGGAGCTGTTTTTT.